The 30 T cell receptor beta chains listed next were all sequenced from one sample in a study of vaccination and CD4 T cells after COVID-19. Treatment indicated: roughly 11-day PBMC culture with coronavirus spike peptide pools or control peptides (ViraFEST assay). For these receptors, no antigen is known. The Oncomine TCR Beta short-read assay generated sequence data from the DNA of cultured CD4+ T cells. A single record per CDR3 protein comes from TCRdb applying MiXCR to the PCR reads. The sample contains fewer than 20,000 distinct CDR3 sequences, about two fifths of which appear only once. Sequencing was performed on CD4+ T cells from blood, cultured in vitro, taken after SARS-CoV-2 vaccination. These receptor sequences come from a human donor who had recovered from COVID-19.

This chain joins TRBV6-2 or TRBV6-3 and TRBJ2-1; 9 nucleotides match TRBD1. CDR1 MNHEY and CDR2 SVGEGT come from the germline V gene. This CDR3 is 14 amino acids long. With V trimmed by 6 bases and J by 2 bases, 2 bases remained unmatched. The CDR3 sequence is CASRDRGTYNEQFF. CDR3 nucleotide sequence: TGTGCCAGCAGGGACAGGGGCACCTACAATGAGCAGTTCTTC.

V and J are TRBV2 and TRBJ1-1; D uncertain. The CDR3 has 14 amino acids. V lost 6 bases and J 2 bases, leaving 13 bases between the germline ends. Germline lookup yields CDR1 SNHLY and CDR2 FYNNEI. CDR3 DNA sequence: TGTGCCAGCAGCCCCAGGACGGGTAACACTGAAGCTTTCTTT. Its translation is CASSPRTGNTEAFF.

The V gene is TRBV6-1, the J gene TRBJ2-1; 14 bases are a match to TRBD2. The germline gives CDR1 MNHNS, CDR2 SASEGT. The V segment lost 3 bases and the J segment 8 bases; nucleotides outside the gene matches: 12. The CDR3 is 18 amino acids. The CDR3 coding sequence is TGTGCCAGCAGTGACCTGACTAGCGGGAGGGCCTTTGCCCATGAGCAGTTCTTC. Amino acid sequence: CASSDLTSGRAFAHEQFF.

The V gene is TRBV7-9, the J gene TRBJ1-2; D is unresolved. Germline V gives CDR1 SEHNR, CDR2 FQNEAQ (reference sequence). The CDR3 covers 13 residues. V was clipped by 1 base and J by 2 bases, with 5 bases between them. CDR3 DNA: TGTGCCAGCAGCTTAGAACCGAACTATGGCTACACCTTC. Its protein is CASSLEPNYGYTF.

The chain recombines TRBV20-1 with TRBJ2-5; TRBD2 matches at 9 bases. Germline V gene sequence: CDR1 DFQATT, CDR2 SNEGSKA (reference sequence). Losses at the gene ends were 3 bases for V and 5 bases for J; bases not matched to a gene: 7. This CDR3 has 14 residues. CDR3 nucleotides: TGCAGTGCTAGTGCTAGCGGGACTTTCGAGACCCAGTACTTC. It is translated as CSASASGTFETQYF.

The chain recombines TRBV14 with TRBJ1-1; D is unresolved. The CDR3 sequence is 13 residues long. Germline V CDR1 and CDR2: SGHDN, FVKESK. The V end was cut by 4 bases, the J end by 3 bases, with 9 bases between. DNA for the CDR3: TGTGCCAGCAGCCGGTACACGGACACTGAAGCTTTCTTT. Protein sequence: CASSRYTDTEAFF.

This clonotype is labeled as medium-sized. The J gene is TRBJ2-3, the V gene TRBV20-1; D call uncertain. This CDR3 spans 12 amino acids. Trimming cost V 6 bases and J 5 bases, with 12 bases left between them. Germline CDR1 DFQATT, CDR2 SNEGSKA (reference sequence). CDR3: CSASSLVDTQYF. The CDR3 coding sequence is TGCAGTGCATCCTCCCTGGTAGATACGCAGTATTTT.

V gene TRBV4-2 combines with J gene TRBJ1-1, with D possibly matching TRBD1 (6 bases). CDR3 size: 15 residues. Germline V CDR1 and CDR2: LGHNA, YNFKEQ. V was trimmed by 5 bases and J by 1 base, leaving 14 bases between them. The CDR3 loop reads CASSGGGSRNTEAFF. CDR3 sequence (DNA): TGTGCCAGCAGCGGAGGGGGGTCGAGGAACACTGAAGCTTTCTTT.

CDR3 sequence reads: CSVEDFRDSNNEQFF. The DNA for the CDR3 is TGCAGCGTTGAAGATTTTCGGGATTCGAACAATGAGCAGTTCTTC. The rearrangement uses TRBV29-1 and TRBJ2-1; maybe TRBD2 (5 bases). Germline CDR1 is SQVTM and CDR2 is ANQGSEA. The ends were cut back, 0 bases at V and 5 bases at J, with 14 bases in the middle. This CDR3 has 15 amino acids.

In its sample, this clonotype is medium-sized. The chain carries TRBV18 and TRBJ2-7; no definite D call. V shed 3 bases and J shed 3 bases, with 9 bases lying between them. The V gene's germline CDR1 is KGHSH and CDR2 LQKENI. The CDR3 spans 13 residues. In DNA, the CDR3 is TGTGCCAGCTCACCGGCAGGAGTCTACGAGCAGTACTTC. Amino acids: CASSPAGVYEQYF.

The genes are TRBV28 and TRBJ1-2, with 7 bases lining up with TRBD1. Losses at the gene ends were 6 bases for V and 3 bases for J; bases not matched to a gene: 7. Germline lookup yields CDR1 MDHEN and CDR2 SYDVKM. This CDR3 has 14 residues. CDR3 loop: CASRNPGQYYGYTF. CDR3 DNA: TGTGCCAGCAGGAATCCGGGACAGTACTATGGCTACACCTTC.

This clonotype was seen just once. V is TRBV10-1 and J is TRBJ1-4; no clear D. Per germline, CDR1 WNHNN and CDR2 SYGVQD (reference sequence). There are 13 residues in the CDR3. Trimming shortened V by 7 bases and J by 5 bases, and 11 bases separated the two germline ends. The CDR3 protein is CASTRRKNEKLFF. CDR3 bases: TGCGCCAGCACGCGGCGGAAGAATGAAAAACTGTTTTTT.

This chain links TRBV11-2 with TRBJ1-6, with TRBD1 matching over 8 bases. Germline assignment: CDR1 SGHAT and CDR2 FQNNGV. This CDR3 region has 16 residues. The trim removed 0 bases at V and 6 bases at J, leaving 4 bases unmatched. CDR3 residues: CASSLDATGVNSPLHF. The CDR3, as DNA: TGTGCCAGCAGCTTAGACGCGACAGGGGTTAATTCACCCCTCCACTTT.

The chain recombines TRBV7-2 with TRBJ2-5; no firm D call. V was clipped by 5 bases and J by 5 bases, with 9 bases between them. CDR3 length: 12 residues. The germline CDR1 and CDR2 sequences are SGHTA and FQGNSA. The DNA of the CDR3 is TGTGCCAGCAGCGGGCCGGATGAGACCCAGTACTTC. Its translation: CASSGPDETQYF.

This chain links TRBV19 with TRBJ2-1; 8 positions match TRBD2. CDR1 and CDR2 from the germline V gene are LNHDA and SQIVND (reference sequence). The CDR3 has 18 residues. Unmatched junction bases numbered 13, after V lost 6 bases and J lost 0 bases. DNA of the CDR3: TGTGCCAGTAGCTGGGAGCCCAGCGGGGGCAGCTCCTACAATGAGCAGTTCTTC. It yields the protein CASSWEPSGGSSYNEQFF.

This clonotype was detected a few times. J is TRBJ1-2 and V is TRBV20-1, with TRBD1 matching 8 bases. Germline CDR1 reads DFQATT; CDR2 reads SNEGSKA (reference sequence). The J segment lost 7 bases and the V segment lost 5 bases, leaving 6 bases of the junction unmatched. This CDR3 has 12 amino acids. The CDR3 sequence: CSAADRVSGYTF. In DNA form, the CDR3 reads TGCAGTGCTGCGGACAGGGTGTCTGGCTACACCTTC.

The rearrangement joins TRBV2 to TRBJ2-7, with 11 bases identical to TRBD2. Looked up from germline, CDR1 is SNHLY and CDR2 is FYNNEI. Trimming removed 8 bases from V and 3 bases from J; junction bases left unmatched: 18. CDR3 size: 18 residues. CDR3 sequence reads: CASGGGTSGTGGYYEQYF. CDR3 DNA sequence: TGTGCCAGCGGGGGTGGGACTAGCGGCACCGGGGGCTACTACGAGCAGTACTTC.

This clonotype came up a few times. The chain joins TRBV10-3 to TRBJ1-2; D gene ambiguous. V dropped 6 bases and J dropped 7 bases, with 15 bases sitting between them. The length of the CDR3 is 13 residues. The V gene's germline CDR1 is ENHRY and CDR2 SYGVKD. CDR3 sequence reads: CAIRDDLKTGYTF. CDR3 bases: TGTGCCATCAGGGATGACCTTAAGACTGGCTACACCTTC.

This clonotype was counted only a few times. The J gene is TRBJ2-5, the V gene TRBV7-3; TRBD1 or TRBD2 may be the D gene (5 bases each). V was pared by 2 bases and J by 5 bases, with 12 bases between. The length of the CDR3 is 14 residues. Germline values: CDR1 SGHTA, CDR2 FQGTGA. CDR3 protein: CASSLGGGSETQYF. The CDR3 nucleotides are TGTGCCAGCAGCTTAGGTGGGGGATCGGAGACCCAGTACTTC.

The chain combines TRBV20-1 with TRBJ2-5, with 13 bases identical to TRBD2. From germline, CDR1 is DFQATT and CDR2 SNEGSKA (reference sequence). Trimming cost V 6 bases and J 6 bases; bases outside gene matches: 13. The CDR3 spans 16 residues. CDR3 loop: CSADPLGLAGVQTQYF. CDR3 coding DNA: TGCAGTGCCGATCCCCTTGGACTAGCGGGAGTCCAGACCCAGTACTTC.

By its share, this clonotype is medium-sized (0.01 to 0.1%). The chain is built from TRBV20-1 and TRBJ2-3; D not resolved. CDR3 length equals 13 residues. CDR1 is DFQATT and CDR2 is SNEGSKA in the germline V gene (reference sequence). The CDR3 bases are TGCAGGGTCCTAGTTCGGTCATCAGATACGCAGTATTTT. This sequence encodes CRVLVRSSDTQYF.

The gene calls are TRBV7-9 and TRBJ1-6; 7 bases map to TRBD1. J lost 8 bases, V lost 5 bases, and 6 bases had no gene match. The CDR3 has 14 amino acids. Germline V gene data show CDR1 as SEHNR and CDR2 as FQNEAQ (reference sequence). The CDR3 spells CASSLLGQHSPLHF. CDR3 DNA sequence: TGTGCCAGCAGCCTGCTGGGACAGCATTCACCCCTCCACTTT.

The table lists this clonotype with a few counts. CDR3 sequence: CASSYKTGGASPLHF. The CDR3, as DNA: TGTGCCAGCAGCTATAAAACAGGGGGCGCTTCACCCCTCCACTTT. The chain joins TRBV6-1 to TRBJ1-6, with 9 bases fitting TRBD1. The CDR3 is 15 residues long. Germline trimming cut 6 bases from V and 9 bases from J; bases unmatched to any gene: 9. Germline assignment: CDR1 MNHNS and CDR2 SASEGT.

A few counts support this clonotype. The chain uses TRBV24-1 and TRBJ2-3; 11 bases agree with TRBD2. The CDR3 has 14 amino acids. J gave up 8 bases and V 2 bases, and 2 bases lay outside the gene matches. CDR1 and CDR2 from the germline V gene are KGHDR and SFDVKD. The CDR3 sequence is CATSDSGLAGTQYF. The CDR3 nucleotides are TGTGCCACCAGTGATTCCGGACTAGCGGGTACGCAGTATTTT.

This chain uses TRBV20-1 with TRBJ2-1, with 8 positions matching TRBD2. Germline V gene sequence: CDR1 DFQATT, CDR2 SNEGSKA (reference sequence). The CDR3 is made up of 14 amino acids. V gave up 7 bases and J gave up 6 bases; unmatched junction bases: 11. CDR3 residues: CSVWGAGLVNEQFF. CDR3 DNA: TGCAGTGTGTGGGGGGCGGGACTAGTCAATGAGCAGTTCTTC.

The chain uses TRBV20-1 and TRBJ2-7, with 9 bases fitting TRBD1. The CDR3 consists of 14 residues. V dropped 6 bases and J dropped 0; count of bases not matched to a gene: 6. CDR1 is DFQATT and CDR2 is SNEGSKA in the germline V gene (reference sequence). In nucleotides, the CDR3 is TGCAGTGCCAAAGGACAGGGGTACTCCTACGAGCAGTACTTC. Amino acid sequence: CSAKGQGYSYEQYF.

This chain connects TRBV10-2 to TRBJ2-7; D is unresolved. Germline CDR1 and CDR2: WSHSY and SAAADI. The CDR3 has 13 residues. V was cut by 4 bases and J by 3 bases, with 10 bases left in between. CDR3: CASSGSGLYEQYF. Here the CDR3 DNA reads TGCGCCAGCAGTGGGTCAGGCCTCTACGAGCAGTACTTC.

This chain uses TRBV4-1 with TRBJ2-7; maybe TRBD2 (6 bases). Germline CDR1 MGHRA, CDR2 YSYEKL. The CDR3 consists of 16 residues. The V end was cut by 4 bases, the J end by 0 bases, with 16 bases between. The CDR3 DNA is TGCGCCAGCAGCCCCCTCCCGGGACTTTACTCCTACGAGCAGTACTTC. Translated, it gives CASSPLPGLYSYEQYF.

This clonotype has just one count. This chain connects TRBV28 to TRBJ2-1, with D perhaps matching TRBD2 (6 bases). The length of the CDR3 is 17 residues. Germline V CDR1 and CDR2: MDHEN, SYDVKM. V lost 5 bases to trimming and J lost 6 bases, with 23 bases between them. The CDR3 reads CASSRMWDFRETNEQFF. CDR3 nucleotides: TGTGCCAGCAGTAGAATGTGGGACTTCAGGGAGACCAATGAGCAGTTCTTC.

This rearrangement joins TRBV11-2 to TRBJ2-5; the match to TRBD2 covers 11 bases. The CDR3 runs to 17 residues. V lost 1 base and J lost 4; bases outside the gene matches: 8. Per germline, CDR1 SGHAT and CDR2 FQNNGV. The CDR3 here is CASSLGTGLAAGETQYF. The CDR3 DNA reads TGTGCCAGCAGCTTAGGCACGGGACTAGCGGCTGGAGAGACCCAGTACTTC.